These T cell receptor beta chains were read from a single sample in a study of identifying expanded T cells in peripheral blood. Clones were sequenced by immunoSEQ multiplex PCR, and TCRdb holds only the in-frame ones, with some missing. The sample lists around 81,000 clones, approximately 84% occurring once. The specimen sequenced was blood. These receptors originate from a person between 18 and 69 years old in good health. CDR3s include the opening cysteine and the closing phenylalanine or tryptophan. Each record gives: J gene, V gene, D gene, clone size, CDR3 protein. The D gene is left open where the match is weak. Some rows mark clone size as missing; the rest say once, few, many or name a class of expanded clone.

>TRBJ2-1|TRBV6-5|-|-
CASSYARSSYNEQFF
>TRBJ1-6|TRBV5-8|-|once
CASSLWGAGLESPLHF
>TRBJ2-2|TRBV9|TRBD2|once
CASSAATSGAITGELFF
>TRBJ2-5|TRBV5-4|-|-
CASSLEETQYF
>TRBJ2-5|TRBV28|-|-
CASSPVGRETQYF
>TRBJ1-2|TRBV18|TRBD1|-
CASSLDRDSNGYTF
>TRBJ2-7|TRBV27|TRBD1|-
CASSYRQGAYEQYF
>TRBJ1-6|TRBV11-3|TRBD1|-
CASSLYRGVGSPLHF
>TRBJ2-5|TRBV5-6|-|-
CASSLALPGGWETQYF
>TRBJ2-3|TRBV6-1|-|-
CASRGGLAGTDTQYF
>TRBJ2-6|TRBV7-7|-|-
CASSFGSGANVLTF
>TRBJ1-1|TRBV7-9|TRBD1|-
CASSLGGRGMNTEAFF
>TRBJ1-2|TRBV7-2|TRBD1|-
CASSLAGTGYGYTF
>TRBJ1-4|TRBV7-2|-|-
CASSLEGNTNEKLFF
>TRBJ1-2|TRBV28|TRBD1|-
CASSSGTGTHGYTF
>TRBJ1-2|TRBV5-6|-|-
CASSLVGQANYGYTF
>TRBJ1-6|TRBV5-4|-|-
CASSSEPGRINSPLHF
>TRBJ2-3|TRBV7-7|-|few
CASSLGSGTDTQYF
>TRBJ1-6|TRBV27|TRBD1|-
CASSSGTGGYSPLHF
>TRBJ2-3|TRBV19|-|-
CASSRRESGTQYF
>TRBJ1-1|TRBV6-5|-|-
CASRSGMNTEAFF
>TRBJ1-4|TRBV30|-|-
CASTGWLLGEKLFF
>TRBJ1-5|TRBV13|-|-
CASSLRENQPQHF
>TRBJ2-1|TRBV27|TRBD1|-
CASSRKTGGSSVAFF
>TRBJ2-7|TRBV6-5|-|-
CASSYERQSKQYF
>TRBJ1-1|TRBV5-1|TRBD1|-
CASSLGRQGMGTEAFF
>TRBJ1-6|TRBV6-5|-|few
CASSYSRRALLHF
>TRBJ1-6|TRBV10-2|-|-
CASSESNRGYSPLHF
>TRBJ1-1|TRBV5-1|-|-
CASSLDRVDEAFF
>TRBJ2-5|TRBV19|-|-
CASRPAAYQETQYF
>TRBJ1-5|TRBV28|-|-
CASSPRLSNQPQHF
>TRBJ1-2|TRBV28|-|-
CASSGDGNSYYGYTF
>TRBJ2-1|TRBV30|-|-
CAWIPDSIYNEQFF
>TRBJ2-6|TRBV7-9|-|-
CASTLMWSRPGANVLTF
>TRBJ2-1|TRBV29-1|TRBD2|-
CSVYAGGTYNEQFF
>TRBJ2-7|TRBV18|-|-
CASSPVKSSGRSYEQYF
>TRBJ1-1|TRBV10-3|-|few
CAIKRSLGELNTEAFF
>TRBJ1-1|TRBV6-5|TRBD1|few
CASSYSGGYTEAFF
>TRBJ1-2|TRBV7-9|-|-
CASSLPTNNYGYTF
>TRBJ1-2|TRBV4-1|TRBD1|-
CASSQGGPGQGVGNGYTF
>TRBJ1-1|TRBV7-2|-|few
CASSVSRGNTEAFF
>TRBJ1-2|TRBV4-1|TRBD1|once
CASSQTGTGTYGYTF
>TRBJ2-1|TRBV9|TRBD1|-
CASRGTGEGGNEQFF
>TRBJ2-2|TRBV9|TRBD2|-
CASSSRLAVITGELFF